This T cell receptor beta chain was recovered during a study of T-cell memory formation after mild COVID-19. For the study at large: Largely donor-specific sequence clusters came from a couple of donors.

Each CDR3 protein is one row after TCRdb ran MiXCR on the 5' RACE reads. In the table there are around 90,000 distinct CDR3 sequences, less than 15% of which are singletons. V was pared by 3 bases and J by 3 bases, with 2 bases of the junction left unmatched. Germline V gives CDR1 MNHEY, CDR2 SVGEGT. The CDR3 is 13 residues long. Broader study findings: That cross-reactive memory joined was suggested by some responding clones appearing in pre-infection memory.

Regarding this clonotype: Its cognate antigen is unknown.

The sequence was collected from an adult woman who had mild COVID-19 (a few samples of this study predate the infection). Cell type and time point are not known. This sequence joins TRBV6-2 or TRBV6-3 and TRBJ2-7; 7 positions agree with TRBD2. Sequencing was performed on PBMCs or a T cell subset sorted from them (not recorded which). This CDR3 is CASSYGRDYEQYF. The CDR3 DNA sequence: TGTGCCAGCAGTTATGGGAGGGACTACGAGCAGTACTTC.